The clone carrying this T cell receptor beta chain occurred a few times. A second PCR of about 7 to 11 cycles used a sample-barcoded 5' primer and a J-beta primer mix. TCRdb re-called the 5' RACE reads with MiXCR, one entry per CDR3 protein. The repertoire holds hundreds of thousands of distinct CDR3 sequences, with about 36% as singletons. The sample originates from a study of blood T cells in healthy people across ages. Germline trimming cut 1 base from V and 8 bases from J; bases unmatched to any gene: 10. This CDR3 comprises 16 residues. Germline V gene data show CDR1 as SGHTA and CDR2 as FQGNSA. This TCR derives from a man aged 18 to 30 in good health. Sequenced material: blood. The rearrangement joins TRBV7-2 to TRBJ2-3, with 9 bases fitting TRBD1. In DNA form, the CDR3 reads TGTGCCAGCAGCTTAGAGGCCGGGACAGGGAGTGTTACGCAGTATTTT. Translating it yields CASSLEAGTGSVTQYF.